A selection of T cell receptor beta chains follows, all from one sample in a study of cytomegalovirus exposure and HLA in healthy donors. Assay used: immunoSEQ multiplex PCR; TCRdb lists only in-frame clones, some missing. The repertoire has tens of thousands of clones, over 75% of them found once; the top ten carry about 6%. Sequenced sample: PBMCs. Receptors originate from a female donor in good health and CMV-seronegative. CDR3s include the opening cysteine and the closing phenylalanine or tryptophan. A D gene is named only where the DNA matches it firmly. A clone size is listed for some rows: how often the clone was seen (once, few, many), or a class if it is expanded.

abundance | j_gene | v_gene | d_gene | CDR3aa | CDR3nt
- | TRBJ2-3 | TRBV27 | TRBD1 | CASSLSGGLYSDRGKPDTQYF | TGTGCCAGCAGTTTATCGGGGGGCCTATATTCGGACAGGGGAAAACCAGATACGCAGTATTTT
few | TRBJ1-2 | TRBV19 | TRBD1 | CASSRDSEVPYGYTF | TGTGCCAGTAGTCGGGACAGCGAGGTCCCTTATGGCTACACCTTC
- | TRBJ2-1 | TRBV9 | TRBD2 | CASSVREGLGEQFF | TGTGCCAGCAGCGTGCGGGAGGGCCTTGGTGAGCAGTTCTTC
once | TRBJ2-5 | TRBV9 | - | CASSVGITDQETQYF | TGTGCCAGCAGCGTAGGTATTACAGACCAAGAGACCCAGTACTTC
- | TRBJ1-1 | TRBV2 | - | CATQWQAMNTEAFF | TGTGCCACCCAATGGCAGGCGATGAACACTGAAGCTTTCTTT
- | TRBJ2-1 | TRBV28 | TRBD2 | CASSIPGLAKYNEQFF | TGTGCCAGCAGTATCCCGGGACTAGCGAAGTACAATGAGCAGTTCTTC
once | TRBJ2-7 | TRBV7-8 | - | CASSLAGEGEQYF | TGTGCCAGCAGCTTAGCGGGAGAGGGCGAGCAGTACTTC
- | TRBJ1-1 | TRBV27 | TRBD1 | CASSGRQGNTEAFF | TGTGCCAGCAGTGGCAGACAGGGGAACACTGAAGCTTTCTTT
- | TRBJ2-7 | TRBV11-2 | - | CASSSTGTLTEQYF | TGTGCCAGCAGCTCCACCGGGACACTCACCGAGCAGTACTTC
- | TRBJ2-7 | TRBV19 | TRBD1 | CATRGQGVSYEQYF | TGTGCCACCAGGGGACAGGGGGTCTCCTACGAGCAGTACTTC
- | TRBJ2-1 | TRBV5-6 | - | CASSLVTSGEFF | TGTGCCAGCAGCTTGGTGACTAGTGGGGAGTTCTTC
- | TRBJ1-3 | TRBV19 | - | CASSIQGNSGNTIYF | TGTGCCAGTAGTATACAGGGGAACTCTGGAAACACCATATATTTT
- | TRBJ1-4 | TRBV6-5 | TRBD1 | CASSLDRGREKLFF | TGTGCCAGCAGTCTTGACAGGGGGCGCGAAAAACTGTTTTTT
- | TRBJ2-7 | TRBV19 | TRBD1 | CASSSQGGEQYF | TGTGCCAGTAGCTCACAGGGGGGTGAGCAGTACTTC
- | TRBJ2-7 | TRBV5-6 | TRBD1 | CASRGQYSYEQYF | TGTGCCAGTAGGGGACAGTATTCCTACGAGCAGTACTTC
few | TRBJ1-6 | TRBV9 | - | CASSVKGEGSPLHF | TGTGCCAGCAGCGTAAAGGGAGAGGGTTCACCCCTCCACTTT
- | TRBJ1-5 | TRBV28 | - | CASSFRRGSNQPQHF | TGTGCCAGCAGTTTTAGAAGGGGTAGCAATCAGCCCCAGCATTTT
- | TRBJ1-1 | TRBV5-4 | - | CASSLGGAGVLNTEAFF | TGTGCCAGCAGCTTGGGTGGGGCAGGGGTCCTGAACACTGAAGCTTTCTTT
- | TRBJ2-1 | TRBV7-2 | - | CASSLVPVYNEQFF | TGTGCCAGCAGCTTAGTGCCGGTCTACAATGAGCAGTTCTTC
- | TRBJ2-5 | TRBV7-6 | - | CASSLQFLAKETQYF | TGTGCCAGCAGTCTGCAGTTTCTAGCGAAAGAGACCCAGTACTTC
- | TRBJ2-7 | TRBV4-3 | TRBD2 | CASSQDWGAGFEQYF | TGCGCCAGCAGCCAAGATTGGGGAGCGGGGTTCGAGCAGTACTTC
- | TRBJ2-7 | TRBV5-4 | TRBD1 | CASSFSGQGKQSYEQYF | TGTGCCAGCAGCTTCTCTGGACAGGGGAAACAATCCTACGAGCAGTACTTC
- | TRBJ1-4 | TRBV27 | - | CASSLGGGRGLFF | TGTGCCAGCAGTTTGGGAGGGGGTCGGGGACTGTTTTTT
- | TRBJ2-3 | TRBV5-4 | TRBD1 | CASSRGTGGRSSTDTQYF | TGTGCCAGCAGCCGAGGGACAGGTGGGAGGTCTAGCACAGATACGCAGTATTTT
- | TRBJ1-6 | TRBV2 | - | CASTQNLYNSPLHF | TGTGCCAGCACCCAGAACCTCTATAATTCACCCCTCCACTTT
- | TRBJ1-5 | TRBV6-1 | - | CASSEAAGNQPQHF | TGTGCCAGCAGTGAAGCTGCAGGTAATCAGCCCCAGCATTTT
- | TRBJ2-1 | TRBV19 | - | CASSIWPNEQFF | TGTGCCAGTAGTATATGGCCTAATGAGCAGTTCTTC
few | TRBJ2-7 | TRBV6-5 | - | CASSYFPPGQVYEQYF | TGTGCCAGCAGTTACTTTCCCCCGGGACAAGTCTACGAGCAGTACTTC
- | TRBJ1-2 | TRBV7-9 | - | CTSSLAASHGYTF | TGTACCAGCAGCTTAGCGGCAAGTCATGGCTACACCTTC
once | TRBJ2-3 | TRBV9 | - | CASSPGTSTDTQYF | TGTGCCAGCAGCCCAGGGACTAGCACAGATACGCAGTATTTT
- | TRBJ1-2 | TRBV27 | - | CASSLQGRDGYTF | TGTGCCAGCAGTTTACAGGGGAGGGATGGCTACACCTTC
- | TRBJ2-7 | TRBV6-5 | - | CASSYSRDKTYEQYF | TGTGCCAGCAGTTACTCACGGGACAAAACATACGAGCAGTACTTC
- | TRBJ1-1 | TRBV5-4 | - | CASSRTARGDTEAFF | TGTGCCAGCAGCCGAACTGCCCGGGGAGACACTGAAGCTTTCTTT
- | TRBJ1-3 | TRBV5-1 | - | CASSLAGAGGNTIYF | TGCGCCAGCAGCTTGGCAGGTGCCGGCGGAAACACCATATATTTT
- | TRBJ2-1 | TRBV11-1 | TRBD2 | CASSSLLGLAGNEQFF | TGTGCCAGCAGCTCCTTACTGGGACTAGCGGGAAATGAGCAGTTCTTC
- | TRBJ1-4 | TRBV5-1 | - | CASSLVGGANEKLFF | TGCGCCAGCAGCTTGGTGGGGGGAGCTAATGAAAAACTGTTTTTT
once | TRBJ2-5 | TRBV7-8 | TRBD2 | CASSLPGSGAGETQYF | TGTGCCAGCAGCTTACCCGGTAGCGGGGCGGGAGAGACCCAGTACTTC
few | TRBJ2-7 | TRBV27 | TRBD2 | CASSTIAGDAYEQYF | TGTGCCAGCAGTACTATAGCGGGTGACGCCTACGAGCAGTACTTC
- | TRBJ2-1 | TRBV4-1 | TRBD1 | CASSQDRGQNEQFF | TGCGCCAGCAGCCAAGACAGGGGGCAAAATGAGCAGTTCTTC
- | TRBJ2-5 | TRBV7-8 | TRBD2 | CASSPGLAEKETQYF | TGTGCCAGCAGCCCCGGACTAGCGGAAAAAGAGACCCAGTACTTC
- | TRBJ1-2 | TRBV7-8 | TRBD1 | CASSPRQGADGYTF | TGTGCCAGCAGCCCCCGGCAGGGGGCGGATGGCTACACCTTC
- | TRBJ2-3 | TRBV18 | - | CASSPGKTSTDTQYF | TGTGCCAGCTCACCCGGGAAAACGAGCACAGATACGCAGTATTTT
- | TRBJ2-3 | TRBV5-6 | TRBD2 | CASSRDAGGPTDTQYF | TGTGCCAGCAGCAGGGACGCGGGGGGGCCCACAGATACGCAGTATTTT
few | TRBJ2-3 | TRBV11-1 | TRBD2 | CASSPGGAADTQYF | TGTGCCAGCAGTCCCGGGGGGGCAGCAGATACGCAGTATTTT
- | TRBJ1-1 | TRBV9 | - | CASSPLLNTEAFF | TGTGCCAGCAGCCCCTTATTGAACACTGAAGCTTTCTTT
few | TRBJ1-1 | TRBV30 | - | CAWSQTGLEAFF | TGTGCCTGGAGCCAGACAGGACTGGAAGCTTTCTTT
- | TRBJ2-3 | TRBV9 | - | CASSPIRDFSDTQYF | TGTGCCAGCAGCCCGATCCGGGACTTCTCAGATACGCAGTATTTT
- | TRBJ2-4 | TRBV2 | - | CASREAGRNQYF | TGTGCCAGCAGAGAGGCAGGGAGGAATCAGTACTTC
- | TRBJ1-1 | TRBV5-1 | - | CASSLTGQLAFF | TGCGCCAGCAGCCTCACTGGACAGCTAGCTTTCTTT
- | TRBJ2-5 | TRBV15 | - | CATSRDGGGETQYF | TGTGCCACCAGCAGGGACGGGGGAGGAGAGACCCAGTACTTC
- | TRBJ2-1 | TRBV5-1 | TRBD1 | CASSSTGGLNEQFF | TGCGCCAGCAGCTCGACAGGGGGCCTGAATGAGCAGTTCTTC
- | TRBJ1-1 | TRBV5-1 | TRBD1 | CASSLRQGGVNTEAFF | TGCGCCAGCAGCCTCCGACAGGGAGGTGTGAACACTGAAGCTTTCTTT
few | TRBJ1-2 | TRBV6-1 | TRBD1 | CASSPRTGWNGYTF | TGTGCCAGCAGTCCCCGGACAGGGTGGAATGGCTACACCTTC
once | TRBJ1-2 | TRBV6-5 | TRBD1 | CASRKAGTGGLGYTF | TGTGCCAGCAGGAAAGCCGGGACAGGGGGCCTTGGCTACACCTTC
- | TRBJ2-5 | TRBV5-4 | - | CASSLEARETQYF | TGTGCCAGCAGCTTGGAAGCCCGGGAGACCCAGTACTTC